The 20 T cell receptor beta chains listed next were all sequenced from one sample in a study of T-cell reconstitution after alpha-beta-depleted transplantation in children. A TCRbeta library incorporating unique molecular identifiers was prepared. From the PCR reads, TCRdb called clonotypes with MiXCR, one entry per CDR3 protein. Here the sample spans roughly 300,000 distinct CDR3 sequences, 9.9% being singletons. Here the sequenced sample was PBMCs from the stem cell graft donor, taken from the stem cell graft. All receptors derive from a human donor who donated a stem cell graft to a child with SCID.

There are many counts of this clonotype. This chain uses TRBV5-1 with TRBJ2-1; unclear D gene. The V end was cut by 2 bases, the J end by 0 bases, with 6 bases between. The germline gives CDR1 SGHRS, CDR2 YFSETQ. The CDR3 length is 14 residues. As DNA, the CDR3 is TGCGCCAGCAGCTTAGGTAACTCCTACAATGAGCAGTTCTTC. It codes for CASSLGNSYNEQFF.

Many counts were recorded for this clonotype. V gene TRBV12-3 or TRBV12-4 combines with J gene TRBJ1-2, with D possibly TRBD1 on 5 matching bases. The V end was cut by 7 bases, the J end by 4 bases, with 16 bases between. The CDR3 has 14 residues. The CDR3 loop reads CASITSDSRYGYTF. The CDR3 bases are TGTGCCAGCATTACTTCCGACAGTCGCTATGGCTACACCTTC.

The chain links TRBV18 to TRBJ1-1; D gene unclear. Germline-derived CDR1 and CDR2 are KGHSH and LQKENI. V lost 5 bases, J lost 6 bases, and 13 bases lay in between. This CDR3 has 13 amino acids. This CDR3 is CASSRKEPSEAFF. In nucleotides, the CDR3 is TGTGCCAGCTCAAGAAAGGAACCCTCTGAAGCTTTCTTT. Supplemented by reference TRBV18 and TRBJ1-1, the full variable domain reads NAGVMQNPRHLVRRRGQEARLRCSPMKGHSHVYWYRQLPEEGLKFMVYLQKENIIDESGMPKERFSAEFPKEGPSILRIQQVVRGDSAAYFCASSRKEPSEAFFGQGTRLTVV.

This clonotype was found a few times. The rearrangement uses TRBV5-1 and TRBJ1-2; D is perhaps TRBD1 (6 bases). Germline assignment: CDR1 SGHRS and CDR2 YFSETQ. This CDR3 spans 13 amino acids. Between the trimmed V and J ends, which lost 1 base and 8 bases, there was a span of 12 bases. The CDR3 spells CASSLNRDGGYTF. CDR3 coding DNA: TGCGCCAGCAGCTTGAACAGGGACGGGGGCTACACCTTC. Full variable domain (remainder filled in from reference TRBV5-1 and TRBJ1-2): KAGVTQTPRYLIKTRGQQVTLSCSPISGHRSVSWYQQTPGQGLQFLFEYFSETQRNKGNFPGRFSGRQFSNSRSEMNVSTLELGDSALYLCASSLNRDGGYTFGSGTRLTVV.

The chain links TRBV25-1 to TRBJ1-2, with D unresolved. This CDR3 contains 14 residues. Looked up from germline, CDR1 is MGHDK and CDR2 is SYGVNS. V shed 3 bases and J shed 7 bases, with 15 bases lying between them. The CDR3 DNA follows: TGTGCCAGCAGTGAGACCGGGCAGATTTCTGGCTACACCTTC. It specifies CASSETGQISGYTF.

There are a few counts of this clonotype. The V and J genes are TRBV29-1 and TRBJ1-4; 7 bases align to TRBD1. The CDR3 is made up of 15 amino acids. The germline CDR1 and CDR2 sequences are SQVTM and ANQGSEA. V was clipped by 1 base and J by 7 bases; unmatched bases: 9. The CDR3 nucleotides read TGCAGCGTTGAAGGTTCGGCAGGGGGTCGTGAAAAACTGTTTTTT. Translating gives CSVEGSAGGREKLFF.

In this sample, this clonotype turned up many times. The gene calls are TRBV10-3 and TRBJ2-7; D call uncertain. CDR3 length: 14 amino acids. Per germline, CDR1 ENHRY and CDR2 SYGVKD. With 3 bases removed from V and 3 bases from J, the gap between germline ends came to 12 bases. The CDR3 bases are TGTGCCATCAGTGAACCCCCCGCCATCTACGAGCAGTACTTC. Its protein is CAISEPPAIYEQYF.

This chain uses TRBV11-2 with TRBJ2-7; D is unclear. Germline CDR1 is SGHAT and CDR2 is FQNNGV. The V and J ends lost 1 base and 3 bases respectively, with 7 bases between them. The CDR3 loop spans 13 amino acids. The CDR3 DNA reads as TGTGCCAGCAGCTTAGGCTGGGGCTACGAGCAGTACTTC. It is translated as CASSLGWGYEQYF.

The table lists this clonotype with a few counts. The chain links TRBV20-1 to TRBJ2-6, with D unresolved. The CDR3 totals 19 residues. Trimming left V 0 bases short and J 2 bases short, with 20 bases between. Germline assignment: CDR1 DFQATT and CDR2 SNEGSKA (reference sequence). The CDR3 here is CSARDLFVQNNAGANVLTF. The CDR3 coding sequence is TGCAGTGCTAGAGATCTCTTCGTACAAAATAACGCTGGGGCCAACGTCCTGACTTTC.

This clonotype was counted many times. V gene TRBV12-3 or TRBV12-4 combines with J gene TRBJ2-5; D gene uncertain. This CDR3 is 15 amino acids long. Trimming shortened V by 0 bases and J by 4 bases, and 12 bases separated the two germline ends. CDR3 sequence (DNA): TGTGCCAGCAGTTTAGCTGGGTTGGGCGGAGAGACCCAGTACTTC. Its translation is CASSLAGLGGETQYF.

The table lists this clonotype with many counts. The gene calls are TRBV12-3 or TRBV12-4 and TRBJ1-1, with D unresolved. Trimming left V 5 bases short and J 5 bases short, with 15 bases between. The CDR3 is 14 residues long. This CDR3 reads CASSPEGTYTEAFF. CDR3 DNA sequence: TGTGCCAGCAGTCCAGAGGGCACATATACTGAAGCTTTCTTT.

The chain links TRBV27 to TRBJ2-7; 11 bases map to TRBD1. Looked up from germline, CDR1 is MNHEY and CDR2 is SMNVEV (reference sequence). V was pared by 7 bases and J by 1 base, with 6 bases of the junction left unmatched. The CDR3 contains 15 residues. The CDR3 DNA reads TGTGCCAGCACCTCGGGACAGGGGGTTTCCTACGAGCAGTACTTC. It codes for CASTSGQGVSYEQYF.

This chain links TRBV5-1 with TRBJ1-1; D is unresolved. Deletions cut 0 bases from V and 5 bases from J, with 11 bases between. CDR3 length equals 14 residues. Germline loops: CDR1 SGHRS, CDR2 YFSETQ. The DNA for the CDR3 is TGCGCCAGCAGCTTGGTCAGTCCTAGTACTGAAGCTTTCTTT. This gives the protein CASSLVSPSTEAFF.

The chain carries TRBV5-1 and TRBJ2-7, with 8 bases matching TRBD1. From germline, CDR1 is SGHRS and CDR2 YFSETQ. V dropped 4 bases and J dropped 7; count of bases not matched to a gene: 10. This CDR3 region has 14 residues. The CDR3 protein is CASSPGQGTGEQYF. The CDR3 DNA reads TGCGCCAGCAGCCCAGGACAGGGCACGGGGGAGCAGTACTTC.

The CDR3 nucleotides read TGTGCCAGCATCAAGACGGTGAACTATGGCTACACCTTC. Its protein is CASIKTVNYGYTF. V gene TRBV6-6 combines with J gene TRBJ1-2; no clear D gene. The germline V gene has CDR1 MNHNY and CDR2 SVGAGI (reference sequence). CDR3 length: 13 amino acids. V lost 7 bases and J 2 bases, leaving 11 bases between the germline ends.

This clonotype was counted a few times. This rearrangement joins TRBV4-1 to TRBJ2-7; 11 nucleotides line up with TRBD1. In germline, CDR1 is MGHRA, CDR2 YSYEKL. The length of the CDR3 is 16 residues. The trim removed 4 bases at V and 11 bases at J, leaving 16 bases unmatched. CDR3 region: CASSLSAGTGGGGEYF. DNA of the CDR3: TGCGCCAGCAGCCTTAGCGCCGGGACAGGGGGAGGAGGAGAGTACTTC.

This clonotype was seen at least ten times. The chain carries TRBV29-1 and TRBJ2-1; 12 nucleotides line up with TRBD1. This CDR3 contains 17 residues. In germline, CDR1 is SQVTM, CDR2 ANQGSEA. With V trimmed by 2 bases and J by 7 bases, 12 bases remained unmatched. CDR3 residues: CSVEFFISGQGANEQFF. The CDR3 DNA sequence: TGCAGCGTTGAATTTTTTATTTCGGGACAGGGGGCGAATGAGCAGTTCTTC.

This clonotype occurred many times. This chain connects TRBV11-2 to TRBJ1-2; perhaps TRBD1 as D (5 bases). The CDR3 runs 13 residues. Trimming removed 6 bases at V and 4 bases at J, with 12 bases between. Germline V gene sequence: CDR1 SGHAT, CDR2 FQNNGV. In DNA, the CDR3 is TGTGCCAGCAGAGAGGGACGCAGCTATGGCTACACCTTC. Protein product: CASREGRSYGYTF.

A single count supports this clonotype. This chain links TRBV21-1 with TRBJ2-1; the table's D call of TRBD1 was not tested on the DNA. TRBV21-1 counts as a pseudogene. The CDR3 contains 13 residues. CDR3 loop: CASSKTSQEGQFF. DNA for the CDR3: TGTGCCAGCAGCAAAACGTCCCAGGAAGGGCAGTTCTTC.

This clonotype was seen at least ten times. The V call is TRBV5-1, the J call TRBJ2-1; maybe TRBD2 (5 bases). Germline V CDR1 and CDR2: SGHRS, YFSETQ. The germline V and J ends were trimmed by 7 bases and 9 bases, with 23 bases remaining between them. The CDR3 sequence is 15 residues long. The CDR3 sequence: CASLEGSGALSEQFF. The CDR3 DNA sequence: TGCGCCAGCCTAGAGGGCTCAGGAGCATTGAGTGAGCAGTTCTTC.